The rows below give T cell receptor beta chains drawn from one sample of a study of tumor T cells in aggressive B-cell lymphoma. Generated by immunoSEQ multiplex PCR, the TCRdb table keeps only in-frame clones and is missing some. The table includes roughly 10,000 clones, 65% to 90% detected once. The sequenced sample consisted of tumor tissue. The receptors here all came from an adult with diffuse large B cell lymphoma. Each CDR3 is given with its conserved first and last residue. The D gene is left open where the match is weak. Clone size is given for some rows only: seen once, a few or many times, or a class if the clone is expanded.

clone_size	v_call	j_call	cdr3_length	d_call	cdr3_nt	cdr3_aa
once	TRBV7-9	TRBJ2-3	17	TRBD1	TGTGCCAGCAGCCCAGGCGCGACAGGGGCCCGCACAGATACGCAGTATTTT	CASSPGATGARTDTQYF
NA	TRBV7-9	TRBJ1-4	15	NA	TGTGCCAGCAGCCCCGGGGGACTGAAGAATGAAAAACTGTTTTTT	CASSPGGLKNEKLFF
NA	TRBV4-1	TRBJ2-1	13	NA	TGCGCCAGCAGCCAACTAGGGCTAGCTGAGCAGTTCTTC	CASSQLGLAEQFF
once	TRBV7-8	TRBJ2-3	14	NA	TGTGCCAGCCGCCCCGGGACTAGCACAGATACGCAGTATTTT	CASRPGTSTDTQYF
NA	TRBV28	TRBJ2-5	11	NA	TGTGCCAGCAGAGCCCTGAAAGCCCAGTACTTC	CASRALKAQYF
NA	TRBV29-1	TRBJ2-7	11	NA	TGCAGCGTGATGAGCTCCTACGAGCAGTACTTC	CSVMSSYEQYF
few	TRBV21-1	TRBJ1-4	15	NA	TGTGCCAGCAGCAAGGAGGACAGGGAGAATGAAAAACTGTTTTTT	CASSKEDRENEKLFF
NA	TRBV7-8	TRBJ1-2	16	TRBD1	TGTGCCAGCAGCCGGGGGGACAGGCGCAATAACTATGGCTACACCTTC	CASSRGDRRNNYGYTF
NA	TRBV7-2	TRBJ2-1	13	NA	TGTGCCAGCAGCCAGGGTTATTACAATGAGCAGTTCTTC	CASSQGYYNEQFF
NA	TRBV4-2	TRBJ2-1	17	TRBD2	TGTGCCAGCAGAGTGCGGCGGGGGACTAGCGAACGAAATGAGCAGTTCTTC	CASRVRRGTSERNEQFF
NA	TRBV29-1	TRBJ2-5	13	TRBD1	TGCAGCGTTGGAGGACAGGGTAAACACGGGCAGTACTTC	CSVGGQGKHGQYF
once	TRBV18	TRBJ2-1	15	TRBD1	TGTGCCAGCTCACCCTCAGGGGGCACCTACAATGAGCAGTTCTTC	CASSPSGGTYNEQFF
NA	TRBV2	TRBJ2-3	12	NA	TGTGCCAGCAGTCTGGGCGTGGGTACGCAGTATTTT	CASSLGVGTQYF
NA	TRBV7-3	TRBJ1-1	13	NA	TGTGCCAGCAGCTCCTCGGGGAACACTGAAGCTTTCTTT	CASSSSGNTEAFF
NA	TRBV19	TRBJ2-1	13	NA	TGTGCCAGTAGTATCCCTAGCGAAGCTGAGCAGTTCTTC	CASSIPSEAEQFF
NA	TRBV19	TRBJ1-2	14	NA	TGTGCCAGTAGCCCCGACCGGAGGAAGGTTGGCTACACCTTC	CASSPDRRKVGYTF
NA	TRBV7-6	TRBJ2-1	15	TRBD2	TGTGCCAGCAGCATTAGCGGGTCCCCTGGTAATGAGCAGTTCTTC	CASSISGSPGNEQFF
NA	TRBV28	TRBJ1-5	16	NA	TGTACCAGCAGTTTGTTGACAAGGGGTCGGGATCAGCCCCAGCATTTT	CTSSLLTRGRDQPQHF
few	TRBV11-2	TRBJ1-4	13	NA	TGTGCCAGCAGCTTAAGAGTTAATGAAAAACTGTTTTTT	CASSLRVNEKLFF
NA	TRBV30	TRBJ1-6	13	NA	TGTGCCATTATTGGCCGAAATAATTCACCCCTCCACTTT	CAIIGRNNSPLHF
NA	TRBV11-2	TRBJ2-1	16	NA	TGTGCCAGCAGTTCCCGTCTGCAGGGCCCCTACAATGAGCAGTTCTTC	CASSSRLQGPYNEQFF
NA	TRBV5-1	TRBJ2-2	16	TRBD1	TGCGCCAGCAGCTCTATGACAGGGGCTAACACCGGGGAGCTGTTTTTT	CASSSMTGANTGELFF
NA	TRBV4-1	TRBJ2-7	14	NA	TGCGCCAGCAGCCAATATGCCGGCGGTTACGAGCAGTACTTC	CASSQYAGGYEQYF
NA	TRBV28	TRBJ1-1	12	NA	TGTGCCAGCCGACTCATGAACACTGAAGCTTTCTTT	CASRLMNTEAFF
NA	TRBV18	TRBJ2-3	18	TRBD2	TGTGCCAGCTCAAAGTCCGGACTAGCGGGAGGGCCAACAGATACGCAGTATTTT	CASSKSGLAGGPTDTQYF
NA	TRBV27	TRBJ1-6	16	NA	TGTGCCAGCGGACGGGGAAAACCCACTTATAATTCACCCCTCCACTTT	CASGRGKPTYNSPLHF
NA	TRBV19	TRBJ1-5	17	TRBD1	TGTGCCAGTAGTAGTGACAGGGGGCGACTTAGCAATCAGCCCCAGCATTTT	CASSSDRGRLSNQPQHF
NA	TRBV19	TRBJ2-7	15	TRBD1	TGTGCCAGTAGTATAGGGACAGGCAGATCCTACGAGCAGTACTTC	CASSIGTGRSYEQYF
NA	TRBV4-3	TRBJ2-1	15	TRBD2	TGCGCCAGCAGCCAGGGCTGGACTAGCTTGAATGAGCAGTTCTTC	CASSQGWTSLNEQFF
NA	TRBV11-2	TRBJ2-7	15	TRBD2	TGTGCCAGCAGCTTAAGGACTAGCGGGTACTACGAGCAGTACTTC	CASSLRTSGYYEQYF
NA	TRBV7-3	TRBJ2-3	13	NA	TGTGCCAGCAGCTTAAGCGGGGCAGATACGCAGTATTTT	CASSLSGADTQYF
NA	TRBV27	TRBJ2-1	12	NA	TGTGCCAGCAGTTCTCCTAGCGTTGAGCAGTTCTTC	CASSSPSVEQFF
NA	TRBV19	TRBJ2-7	14	NA	TGTGCCAGTAGTATGGGGGGAGGAGGCTACGAGCAGTACTTC	CASSMGGGGYEQYF
NA	TRBV7-3	TRBJ2-3	15	TRBD2	TGTGCCAGCAGCTTAACTGCGGGGGTCCGGAATACGCAGTATTTT	CASSLTAGVRNTQYF
NA	TRBV6-6	TRBJ1-1	13	NA	TGTGCCAGCAGTTACGGGCACCGAGAAGAAGCTTTCTTT	CASSYGHREEAFF
NA	TRBV7-6	TRBJ2-1	11	NA	TGTGCCAGCAGCAAACTCAATGAGCAGTTCTTC	CASSKLNEQFF
NA	TRBV5-1	TRBJ1-1	13	NA	TGCGCCAGCAGCTTGTGGGGGGAGACTGAAGCTTTCTTT	CASSLWGETEAFF
NA	TRBV7-9	TRBJ2-2	15	NA	TGTGCCAGCAGCCCCAGGGTGGGGTTTACCGGGGAGCTGTTTTTT	CASSPRVGFTGELFF
once	TRBV10-3	TRBJ1-5	16	TRBD1	TGTGCCATCCACCCCGGGACAGGGGGCGCAGATCAGCCCCAGCATTTT	CAIHPGTGGADQPQHF
NA	TRBV18	TRBJ2-2	13	NA	TGTGCCAGCTCACTCGGAGGGACCGGGGAGCTGTTTTTT	CASSLGGTGELFF
NA	TRBV4-2	TRBJ1-1	15	NA	TGTGCCAGCAGCCAAGATAACAGACTGAACACTGAAGCTTTCTTT	CASSQDNRLNTEAFF
few	TRBV30	TRBJ2-5	11	NA	TGTGCCTGGAGTGTACACGAGACCCAGTACTTC	CAWSVHETQYF
NA	TRBV4-2	TRBJ2-2	17	TRBD2	TGTGCCAGCAGCCACACTAGCGGGAGGGCCAGTACCGGGGAGCTGTTTTTT	CASSHTSGRASTGELFF
NA	TRBV9	TRBJ2-2	15	NA	TGTGCCAGCAGCGTAGTAACAGGTCGAACCGGGGAGCTGTTTTTT	CASSVVTGRTGELFF
NA	TRBV7-2	TRBJ2-7	14	TRBD1	TGTGCCAGCAGCTCTGACAGGGAAGTCGACGAGCAGTACTTC	CASSSDREVDEQYF
NA	TRBV5-4	TRBJ1-6	14	TRBD1	TGTGCCAGCAGCTCCCGGGACAGAAATTCACCCCTCCACTTT	CASSSRDRNSPLHF
NA	TRBV6-5	TRBJ1-5	13	NA	TGTGCCAGCAGTCGACAGCTTCATCAGCCCCAGCATTTT	CASSRQLHQPQHF
NA	TRBV19	TRBJ1-3	15	NA	TGTGCCAGTAGGCGAGACAGTTTTGCTGGAAACACCATATATTTT	CASRRDSFAGNTIYF
NA	TRBV5-6	TRBJ1-1	14	NA	TGTGCCAGCAGCTTGCGGTCGAGAAGCACTGAAGCTTTCTTT	CASSLRSRSTEAFF
NA	TRBV7-2	TRBJ2-2	16	TRBD2	TGTGCCAGCAGCGCCTCTAGCGGGATAAGCACCGGGGAGCTGTTTTTT	CASSASSGISTGELFF
NA	TRBV7-8	TRBJ2-1	15	TRBD2	TGTGCCAGCAGCTTAGGACTAGCGGTGTACAATGAGCAGTTCTTC	CASSLGLAVYNEQFF
NA	TRBV25-1	TRBJ2-5	13	TRBD1	TGTGCCAGCAGTGAGGACAGGGGAGAGACCCAGTACTTC	CASSEDRGETQYF
NA	TRBV7-9	TRBJ2-1	16	NA	TGTGCCAGCAGCTTCAGGGCCAGTGGGATTAACAATGAGCAGTTCTTC	CASSFRASGINNEQFF
once	TRBV5-8	TRBJ2-4	18	TRBD1	TGTGCCAGCAGCTCCTTTAGGACAGGCTCTAGCGCCAAAAACATTCAGTACTTC	CASSSFRTGSSAKNIQYF